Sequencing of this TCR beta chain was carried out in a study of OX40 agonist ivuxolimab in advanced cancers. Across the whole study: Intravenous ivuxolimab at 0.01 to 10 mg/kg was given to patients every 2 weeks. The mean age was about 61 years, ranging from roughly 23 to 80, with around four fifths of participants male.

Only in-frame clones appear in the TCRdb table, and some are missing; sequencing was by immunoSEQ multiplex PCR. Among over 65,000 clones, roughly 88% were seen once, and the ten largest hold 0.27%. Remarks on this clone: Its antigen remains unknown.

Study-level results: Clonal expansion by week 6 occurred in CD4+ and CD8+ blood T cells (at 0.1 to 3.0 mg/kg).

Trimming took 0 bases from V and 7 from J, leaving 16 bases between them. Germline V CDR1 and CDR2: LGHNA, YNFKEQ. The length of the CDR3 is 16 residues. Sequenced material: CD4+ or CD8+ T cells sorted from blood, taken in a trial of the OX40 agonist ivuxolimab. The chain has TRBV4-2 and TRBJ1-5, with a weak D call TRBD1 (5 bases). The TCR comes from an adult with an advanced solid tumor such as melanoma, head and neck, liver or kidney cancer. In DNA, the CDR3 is TGTGCCAGCAGCCAAGATGGTGGGGCGCCTTGGCAGCCCCAGCATTTT. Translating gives CASSQDGGAPWQPQHF.